These 27 T cell receptor beta chains originate from one sample sequenced in a study of early T cells in non-severe SARS-CoV-2 infection. A single record per CDR3 protein comes from TCRdb applying MiXCR to the 5' RACE reads. Among more than 20,000 distinct CDR3 sequences, approximately 4.6% were seen once, and the ten largest hold roughly 4.2%. The sequenced sample was whole blood. Receptors originate from an adult who was a healthcare worker with PCR-confirmed SARS-CoV-2 infection or an uninfected control (not recorded which).

At least ten counts were recorded for this clonotype. This CDR3 is CASSSGTRLQYF. Written as DNA, the CDR3 is TGTGCCAGCAGTTCAGGGACCCGTCTTCAGTACTTC. The gene calls are TRBV27 and TRBJ2-5; possibly TRBD1 or TRBD2 for D (5 bases each). The CDR3 has 12 residues. V was shortened by 4 bases and J by 11 bases, with 14 bases between the two germline ends. Looked up from germline, CDR1 is MNHEY and CDR2 is SMNVEV (reference sequence).

In this sample, this clonotype turned up many times. The V and J genes are TRBV4-2 and TRBJ2-3, with D possibly matching TRBD1 (6 bases). The CDR3 totals 16 residues. V was trimmed by 0 bases and J by 2 bases, leaving 12 bases between them. Germline CDR1 is LGHNA and CDR2 is YNFKEQ. CDR3 protein: CASSQDFGGLTDTQYF. CDR3 bases: TGTGCCAGCAGCCAAGATTTTGGGGGCCTCACAGATACGCAGTATTTT.

This clonotype was counted ten times or more. CDR3 in DNA: TGTGCCAGCAGCCAAGATGCGGCTAGTGGTAGGGATACGCAGTATTTT. This sequence encodes CASSQDAASGRDTQYF. The rearrangement links TRBV3-1 to TRBJ2-3; D is unresolved. V lost 0 bases to trimming and J lost 6 bases, with 16 bases between them. Germline assignment: CDR1 LGHDT and CDR2 YNNKEL (reference sequence). The CDR3 runs to 16 residues.

The sample holds many counts of this clonotype. The rearrangement links TRBV5-1 to TRBJ2-3, with no clear D. The CDR3 length is 12 residues. Trimming left V 0 bases short and J 2 bases short, with 1 base between. Looked up from germline, CDR1 is SGHRS and CDR2 is YFSETQ. In nucleotides, the CDR3 is TGCGCCAGCAGCTTGGACACAGATACGCAGTATTTT. Translated, it gives CASSLDTDTQYF. The full variable domain, in which reference TRBV5-1 and TRBJ2-3 provide the parts outside the CDR3, is KAGVTQTPRYLIKTRGQQVTLSCSPISGHRSVSWYQQTPGQGLQFLFEYFSETQRNKGNFPGRFSGRQFSNSRSEMNVSTLELGDSALYLCASSLDTDTQYFGPGTRLTVL.

This clonotype was counted at least ten times. V gene TRBV20-1 combines with J gene TRBJ2-1; D possibly corresponds to TRBD1 (6 bases). CDR1 DFQATT and CDR2 SNEGSKA come from the germline V gene (reference sequence). The CDR3 has 11 amino acids. V shed 0 bases and J shed 9 bases, with 6 bases lying between them. Here the CDR3 reads CSARDRGEQFF. The CDR3 region has the DNA TGCAGTGCTAGAGACAGGGGTGAGCAGTTCTTC.

At least ten counts were recorded for this clonotype. The genes are TRBV7-9 and TRBJ2-3; 11 positions match TRBD2. J was trimmed by 2 bases and V by 4 bases; bases with no gene match: 5. Germline-derived CDR1 and CDR2 are SEHNR and FQNEAQ (reference sequence). There are 16 residues in the CDR3. CDR3 in amino acids: CASSSASGRLTDTQYF. CDR3 nucleotides: TGTGCCAGCAGCTCAGCTAGCGGGAGGCTCACAGATACGCAGTATTTT. The full variable domain, its missing parts supplied by reference TRBV7-9 and TRBJ2-3, is DTGVSQNPRHKITKRGQNVTFRCDPISEHNRLYWYRQTLGQGPEFLTYFQNEAQLEKSRLLSDRFSAERPKGSFSTLEIQRTEQGDSAMYLCASSSASGRLTDTQYFGPGTRLTVL.

At least ten counts were recorded for this clonotype. The chain carries TRBV7-9 and TRBJ1-1, with 7 nucleotides matching TRBD1. Looked up from germline, CDR1 is SEHNR and CDR2 is FQNEAQ (reference sequence). The V gene end was trimmed by 3 bases and the J gene end by 2 bases; junction bases not matched to a gene: 6. This CDR3 contains 15 residues. The CDR3 sequence: CASSFLTGLNTEAFF. The CDR3 nucleotides are TGTGCCAGCAGCTTTTTGACAGGGTTAAACACTGAAGCTTTCTTT.

This clonotype is categorized as medium-sized (0.01 to 0.1%). The chain has TRBV12-3 or TRBV12-4 and TRBJ1-5; D is perhaps TRBD1 (5 bases). Trimming removed 9 bases at V and 4 bases at J, with 10 bases between. CDR3 length: 12 residues. CDR3 sequence: CASGDPNQPQHF. The CDR3 DNA is TGTGCCAGTGGGGACCCGAATCAGCCCCAGCATTTT.

This clonotype was detected ten times or more. This chain joins TRBV5-1 and TRBJ1-1; D uncertain. The CDR3 is made up of 13 amino acids. The germline V gene encodes CDR1 SGHRS and CDR2 YFSETQ. V gave up 1 base and J gave up 0 bases, with 4 bases separating them. CDR3 residues: CASSLWLNTEAFF. CDR3 nucleotides: TGCGCCAGCAGCTTGTGGTTGAACACTGAAGCTTTCTTT.

This clonotype was found a few times. The rearrangement links TRBV12-3 or TRBV12-4 to TRBJ2-6; no clear D gene. V was shortened by 7 bases and J by 1 base, with 8 bases between the two germline ends. This CDR3 contains 14 residues. The CDR3 is CASIHRSGANVLTF. In DNA, the CDR3 is TGTGCCAGCATCCATCGATCTGGGGCCAACGTCCTGACTTTC.

At least ten counts were recorded for this clonotype. The rearrangement links TRBV6-1 to TRBJ2-3; TRBD2 matches at 10 bases. Trimming cost V 6 bases and J 2 bases; bases outside gene matches: 11. This CDR3 contains 17 residues. The germline V gene has CDR1 MNHNS and CDR2 SASEGT. CDR3 sequence: CASRRSLAGVNTDTQYF. Written as DNA, the CDR3 is TGTGCCAGCAGAAGATCCCTAGCGGGAGTTAACACAGATACGCAGTATTTT.

The table lists this clonotype with a few counts. The rearrangement links TRBV7-9 to TRBJ1-3, with unresolved D. V lost 3 bases to trimming and J lost 0 bases, with 6 bases between them. The CDR3 runs 14 residues. Germline V CDR1 and CDR2: SEHNR, FQNEAQ (reference sequence). CDR3 in DNA: TGTGCCAGCAGCTTCGGTAACTCTGGAAACACCATATATTTT. Translation: CASSFGNSGNTIYF. Full variable domain (missing parts from reference TRBV7-9 and TRBJ1-3): DTGVSQNPRHKITKRGQNVTFRCDPISEHNRLYWYRQTLGQGPEFLTYFQNEAQLEKSRLLSDRFSAERPKGSFSTLEIQRTEQGDSAMYLCASSFGNSGNTIYFGEGSWLTVV.

This clonotype came up many times. The V call is TRBV19, the J call TRBJ1-5, with D perhaps TRBD1 (5 bases). V was clipped by 7 bases and J by 4 bases, with 11 bases between them. CDR1 and CDR2 (germline): LNHDA, SQIVND (reference sequence). The CDR3 sequence is 13 residues long. Here the CDR3 DNA reads TGTGCCAGTACTGGGGGTTGGAATCAGCCCCAGCATTTT. Its translation: CASTGGWNQPQHF.

This clonotype was seen many times. The rearrangement uses TRBV11-2 and TRBJ2-7, with 13 bases lining up with TRBD2. CDR3 length: 15 amino acids. The germline CDR1 and CDR2 sequences are SGHAT and FQNNGV. V gave up 6 bases and J gave up 6 bases; unmatched junction bases: 8. The CDR3 DNA sequence: TGTGCCAGCAGAAGTTGGGGACTAGCGGGAACCGAGCAGTACTTC. This codes for CASRSWGLAGTEQYF.

This clonotype has at least ten counts. V and J are TRBV6-1 and TRBJ1-4; D remains ambiguous. The germline V and J ends were trimmed by 11 bases and 1 base, with 11 bases remaining between them. The germline V gene has CDR1 MNHNS and CDR2 SASEGT. This CDR3 contains 13 residues. The CDR3 is CADHPETNEKLFF. As DNA, the CDR3 is TGTGCCGACCATCCGGAAACTAATGAAAAACTGTTTTTT.

This clonotype occurred many times. CDR3 sequence: CAISGTVNTGELFF. CDR3 coding DNA: TGTGCCATCAGCGGGACAGTAAACACCGGGGAGCTGTTTTTT. The chain has TRBV10-3 and TRBJ2-2, with 7 positions matching TRBD1. Germline V gives CDR1 ENHRY, CDR2 SYGVKD. Germline trimming cut 6 bases from V and 2 bases from J; bases unmatched to any gene: 3. There are 14 residues in the CDR3.

This clonotype was detected only a few times. This chain joins TRBV20-1 and TRBJ2-7; 8 bases map to TRBD1. Germline CDR1 and CDR2: DFQATT and SNEGSKA (reference sequence). The CDR3 extends over 14 amino acids. Unmatched junction bases numbered 5, after V lost 0 bases and J lost 4 bases. CDR3 loop: CSARDPGGIYEQYF. The CDR3 DNA reads TGCAGTGCTAGAGATCCAGGGGGCATATACGAGCAGTACTTC.

There are a few counts of this clonotype. The chain couples TRBV7-6 to TRBJ2-3; 9 bases map to TRBD2. Germline V gives CDR1 SGHVS, CDR2 FNYEAQ. V lost 5 bases to trimming and J lost 4 bases; unmatched junction nucleotides: 13. This CDR3 contains 17 residues. CDR3 bases: TGTGCCAGCAGCCCCGCGGGAGGGGGGGCGTTCGCAGATACGCAGTATTTT. Translation: CASSPAGGGAFADTQYF.

This clonotype was counted only a few times. The chain couples TRBV27 to TRBJ2-3; unclear D gene. CDR1 is MNHEY, CDR2 SMNVEV, per germline (reference sequence). V gave up 2 bases and J gave up 0 bases, with 9 bases separating them. CDR3 length: 15 residues. The CDR3 protein is CASSLRRPSTDTQYF. The CDR3 DNA follows: TGTGCCAGCAGTTTAAGGCGCCCTAGCACAGATACGCAGTATTTT.

There are many counts of this clonotype. V gene TRBV7-7 combines with J gene TRBJ2-5; 10 bases fit TRBD2. The CDR3 sequence is 19 residues long. Germline V gene sequence: CDR1 SSHAT, CDR2 FNYEAQ (reference sequence). With 3 bases clipped from V and 1 base from J, the junction kept 14 bases outside the gene matches. In DNA, the CDR3 is TGTGCCAGCAGCTTGCCCCCCCAAGGGAGCGGGGGGGCCCAAGAGACCCAGTACTTC. Protein: CASSLPPQGSGGAQETQYF.

This clonotype was observed many times. Here the CDR3 reads CASTPRVGGGGYEQFF. The CDR3 DNA follows: TGTGCCAGCACCCCCCGGGTGGGCGGGGGAGGCTATGAGCAGTTCTTC. The chain has TRBV11-2 and TRBJ2-1; 7 bases line up with TRBD2. Germline V gene lookup returns CDR1 SGHAT and CDR2 FQNNGV. V shed 7 bases, J shed 8 bases, and the junction held 17 bases outside the gene matches. The CDR3 runs 16 residues.

This clonotype has at least ten counts. CDR3 region: CASSQGYPSGATQYF. Written as DNA, the CDR3 is TGCGCCAGCAGCCAAGGATACCCGAGTGGGGCGACCCAGTACTTC. V gene TRBV4-1 combines with J gene TRBJ2-5, with a weak D call TRBD1 (5 bases). This CDR3 has 15 amino acids. Germline V gene lookup returns CDR1 MGHRA and CDR2 YSYEKL. The ends were cut back, 1 base at V and 7 bases at J, with 16 bases in the middle.

This clonotype was picked up many times. This chain connects TRBV20-1 to TRBJ1-2; 8 bases fit TRBD1. Unmatched junction bases numbered 4, after V lost 6 bases and J lost 4 bases. In germline, CDR1 is DFQATT, CDR2 SNEGSKA (reference sequence). The CDR3 spans 12 residues. This chain's CDR3 is CSALQGVYGYTF. For the CDR3, the DNA is TGCAGTGCCCTACAGGGGGTCTATGGCTACACCTTC.

This clonotype was recorded a few times. This rearrangement joins TRBV20-1 to TRBJ2-2; D may be TRBD2 (5 bases). The CDR3 loop spans 13 amino acids. The V end lost 3 bases, the J end lost 5 bases, and 10 bases lay between the germline ends. Germline V gives CDR1 DFQATT, CDR2 SNEGSKA (reference sequence). The CDR3: CSASPTGTGELFF. The CDR3 coding sequence is TGCAGTGCTAGCCCGACGGGGACCGGGGAGCTGTTTTTT.

This clonotype was seen ten or more times. V gene TRBV5-8 combines with J gene TRBJ2-3; 9 bases are a match to TRBD1. In germline, CDR1 is SGHTS, CDR2 YDEGEE. This CDR3 region has 20 residues. V lost 3 bases, J lost 4 bases, and 21 bases stayed unmatched. The CDR3 spells CASSWPGQGGHPLSSDTQYF. The DNA of the CDR3 is TGTGCCAGCAGCTGGCCGGGACAGGGTGGCCACCCATTGTCCTCAGATACGCAGTATTTT.

This clonotype was recorded at least ten times. The gene calls are TRBV18 and TRBJ2-1, with 9 bases that match TRBD2. The germline CDR1 and CDR2 sequences are KGHSH and LQKENI. CDR3 length: 17 amino acids. V dropped 3 bases and J dropped 1; count of bases not matched to a gene: 7. CDR3: CASSPLGSGRSYNEQFF. The CDR3 bases are TGTGCCAGCTCACCGTTAGGTAGCGGGAGATCCTACAATGAGCAGTTCTTC.

This clonotype was detected only a few times. V usage is TRBV29-1 and J usage is TRBJ2-7; D tentatively fits TRBD1 or TRBD2 (5 bases each). The CDR3 covers 12 residues. The germline V gene encodes CDR1 SQVTM and CDR2 ANQGSEA. V lost 4 bases, J lost 7 bases, and 14 bases lay in between. The CDR3 is CSVGDGAVEQYF. In DNA, the CDR3 is TGCAGCGTTGGTGACGGGGCGGTAGAGCAGTACTTC.